The 28 T cell receptor beta chains listed next were all sequenced from one sample in a study of T cell clonality in common variable immunodeficiency (dated by TCRdb to 2013 to 2016). These receptors have no identified antigens. Summary of the overall study and its limitations: CVID TCRbeta sequences were reported to have fewer deletions and N-nucleotide insertions and to lack highly modified clones with 13 or more V deletions.

Library preparation employed the immunoSEQ multiplex PCR assay. The clones in this table, taken by TCRdb from immuneACCESS, are in-frame only. Not every clone is retained; where verified, under half of the shortfall comes from an unresolved V gene, and the cause of the rest is unknown. Listed for this sample are 15,000 to 25,000 clones, none observed only a single time. Around 25% of the sample goes to the ten largest clones. Sequenced material: peripheral blood mononuclear cells. The receptors were sampled from a human donor with common variable immunodeficiency.

A remark on this clone: The read ends 3 residues early relative to the CDR3; the germline J gene fills the gap. The chain has TRBV5-1 and TRBJ2-1; 7 bases align to TRBD1. Trimming at V came to 0 bases and at J to 0 bases, leaving 0 bases not matched to a gene. The CDR3 sequence is 15 residues long. Germline lookup yields CDR1 SGHRS and CDR2 YFSETQ. Partial CDR3 DNA: TGCGCCAGCAGCTTGGGGGACAGCTCCTACAATGAG. Protein sequence: CASSLGDSSYNE. The whole CDR3 reads CASSLGDSSYNEQFF.

Only a few counts were recorded for this clone. Read sequence stops 3 residues before the CDR3 end, and the germline J gene provides the missing end. The V gene is TRBV7-9, the J gene TRBJ2-1; possibly TRBD1 for D (6 bases). Germline V gene lookup returns CDR1 SEHNR and CDR2 FQNEAQ (reference sequence). This CDR3 contains 15 residues. V was pared by 1 base and J by 5 bases, with 12 bases between. The CDR3 reads CASSLVRGQHNEQFF. The CDR3 bases that were read are TGTGCCAGCAGCTTAGTTAGAGGACAGCACAATGAG.

This clone was seen only a few times. The sequence runs out 3 residues before the end of the CDR3; the remainder is reconstructed from the germline J gene. V usage is TRBV7-9 and J usage is TRBJ2-7; 7 bases fit TRBD1. Germline V gene lookup returns CDR1 SEHNR and CDR2 FQNEAQ (reference sequence). Trimming removed 5 bases from V and 2 bases from J; junction bases left unmatched: 6. The CDR3 spans 14 residues. The CDR3 bases that were read are TGTGCCAGCAGCCCACCGGACAGGACCTACGAG. It encodes CASSPPDRTYE. The entire CDR3 protein is CASSPPDRTYEQYF.

In its sample, this clone was seen a few times. The sequenced fragment ends 3 residues before the CDR3 boundary, so the rest is inferred from the germline J gene. The chain employs TRBV7-9 and TRBJ2-1; D uncertain. This CDR3 is 15 amino acids long. The V gene's germline CDR1 is SEHNR and CDR2 FQNEAQ (reference sequence). V shed 2 bases and J shed 2 bases, with 10 bases lying between them. Here the CDR3 reads CASSLQVKTYNEQFF. The part of the CDR3 DNA that was read is TGTGCCAGCAGCTTACAGGTAAAAACCTACAATGAG.

The table lists this clone with many counts. An end of the junction differs from the germline gene, which may be a read error. The read ends 3 residues early relative to the CDR3; the germline J gene fills the gap. V gene TRBV4-2 combines with J gene TRBJ2-1, with 8 positions matching TRBD2. CDR1 is LGHNA, CDR2 YNFKEQ, per germline. The CDR3 spans 15 residues. The covered CDR3 bases are TGCGCCAGCAGCCGGGCAAGACTAGCGTCAGATGAG. Its protein is CASSRARLASDE. The whole CDR3 reads CASSRARLASDEQFF.

A few counts support this clone. The missing CDR3 end, 3 residues past where the read stops, is filled in from the germline J gene. This chain uses TRBV5-6 with TRBJ2-1; 10 bases line up with TRBD2. The CDR3 runs to 15 residues. After removal of 6 bases from V and 4 bases from J, the junction contained 7 bases not matched to a gene. The V gene's germline CDR1 is SGHDT and CDR2 YYEEEE. The chain's CDR3 is CASTQSGGAYNEQFF. Incomplete CDR3 DNA: TGTGCCAGCACCCAAAGCGGGGGGGCGTACAATGAG.

Notes on this clone: The observed sequence ends 3 residues before the CDR3 terminus, with the missing tail filled in from the germline J gene. V is TRBV18 and J is TRBJ1-2; possible D gene TRBD1, 5 bases. CDR1 is KGHSH, CDR2 LQKENI, per germline. The CDR3 contains 13 residues. V shed 3 bases and J shed 6 bases, with 11 bases lying between them. The part of the CDR3 DNA that was read is TGTGCCAGCTCACCTCAGGGAACAAATGGC. Protein product: CASSPQGTNG. The CDR3 in full is CASSPQGTNGYTF. Full variable domain (missing parts from reference TRBV18 and TRBJ1-2): NAGVMQNPRHLVRRRGQEARLRCSPMKGHSHVYWYRQLPEEGLKFMVYLQKENIIDESGMPKERFSAEFPKEGPSILRIQQVVRGDSAAYFCASSPQGTNGYTFGSGTRLTVV.

The sample holds a few counts of this clone. The covered CDR3 bases are TGTGCCAGCAGTTACCCCGGGACAACCTACGAG. Translated, it gives CASSYPGTTYE. In full, the CDR3 is CASSYPGTTYEQYF. This chain uses TRBV6-2 or TRBV6-3 with TRBJ2-7; a possible D gene is TRBD1 (6 bases). The CDR3 extends 3 residues past the end of the read, so its final part is completed from the germline J gene. V lost 2 bases to trimming and J lost 2 bases, with 10 bases between them. CDR3 length equals 14 residues. The germline gives CDR1 MNHEY, CDR2 SVGEGT.

In the case of this clone: The read falls 3 residues short of the CDR3 end, and the missing part is taken from the germline J gene. The rearrangement joins TRBV19 to TRBJ1-6; D may be TRBD1 (6 bases). V was shortened by 1 base and J by 5 bases, with 6 bases between the two germline ends. The germline V gene has CDR1 LNHDA and CDR2 SQIVND (reference sequence). The length of the CDR3 is 14 residues. CDR3 bases read: TGTGCCAGTAGTATAGGACAGGATAATTCACCC. It codes for CASSIGQDNSP. The entire CDR3 protein reads CASSIGQDNSPLHF. Complete variable domain (other parts from reference TRBV19 and TRBJ1-6): DGGITQSPKYLFRKEGQNVTLSCEQNLNHDAMYWYRQDPGQGLRLIYYSQIVNDFQKGDIAEGYSVSREKKESFPLTVTSAQKNPTAFYLCASSIGQDNSPLHFGNGTRLTVT.

Worth noting for this clone: The read terminates 3 residues before the CDR3 end, so the remaining end is supplied by the germline J gene. This sequence joins TRBV19 and TRBJ2-7; 8 bases are a match to TRBD1. This CDR3 contains 15 residues. V was clipped by 4 bases and J by 4 bases; unmatched bases: 9. CDR1 and CDR2 (germline): LNHDA, SQIVND (reference sequence). CDR3 protein: CASSKGPGQEYEQYF. The covered CDR3 bases are TGTGCCAGTAGTAAAGGGCCGGGACAGGAATACGAG.

This clone has a count of ten or more. Coverage ceases 3 residues before the CDR3 finishes, and the germline J gene fills in the end. The chain recombines TRBV19 with TRBJ2-3; 8 positions agree with TRBD1. The CDR3 sequence is 15 residues long. V was pared by 6 bases and J by 3 bases, with 8 bases of the junction left unmatched. CDR1 LNHDA and CDR2 SQIVND come from the germline V gene (reference sequence). The CDR3 protein is CASRFDRGPTDTQYF. The CDR3 bases that were read are TGTGCCAGTAGATTTGACAGGGGACCGACAGATACG.

A note on this clone: From the germline J gene comes the end of the CDR3, since the read stops 3 residues before it. The V gene is TRBV2, the J gene TRBJ2-2; D ambiguous. The germline V and J ends were trimmed by 2 bases and 5 bases, with 6 bases remaining between them. This CDR3 is built from 13 residues. Germline assignment: CDR1 SNHLY and CDR2 FYNNEI. Partial CDR3 DNA: TGTGCCAGCAGTGAACTCGGGACCGGGGAG. Translating gives CASSELGTGE. The full CDR3 protein is CASSELGTGELFF.

Points on this clone: The read stops 3 residues short of the end of the CDR3; the missing end is completed from the germline J gene. This rearrangement joins TRBV7-3 to TRBJ2-2; tentatively, D is TRBD1 (6 bases). V was pared by 8 bases and J by 6 bases, with 16 bases between. Germline assignment: CDR1 SGHTA and CDR2 FQGTGA. This CDR3 spans 14 amino acids. The CDR3 protein is CASGLRGTPGELFF. The sequenced part of the CDR3 DNA is TGTGCCAGCGGCCTGAGGGGGACCCCCGGGGAG. Drawing the rest from reference TRBV7-3 and TRBJ2-2, the complete variable domain is GAGVSQTPSNKVTEKGKYVELRCDPISGHTALYWYRQSLGQGPEFLIYFQGTGAADDSGLPNDRFFAVRPEGSVSTLKIQRTERGDSAVYLCASGLRGTPGELFFGEGSRLTVL.

The table lists this clone with a few counts. The missing CDR3 end, 3 residues past where the read stops, is filled in from the germline J gene. This chain connects TRBV7-9 to TRBJ2-5; no reliable D call. This CDR3 spans 14 amino acids. Trimming took 1 base from V and 2 from J, leaving 8 bases between them. The germline V gene has CDR1 SEHNR and CDR2 FQNEAQ (reference sequence). CDR3 DNA, as far as it was read: TGTGCCAGCAGCTTAGAGGTCTCACAAGAGACC. This encodes CASSLEVSQET. The full-length CDR3 reads as CASSLEVSQETQYF.

The CDR3 spells CASSPKGPTEGETQYF. The CDR3 DNA, read in part, is TGTGCCAGCTCACCTAAAGGTCCCACCGAAGGTGAGACC. The chain carries TRBV18 and TRBJ2-5; no reliable D call. The sequenced fragment ends 3 residues before the CDR3 boundary, so the rest is inferred from the germline J gene. The CDR3 loop spans 16 amino acids. CDR1 KGHSH and CDR2 LQKENI come from the germline V gene. Trimming shortened V by 3 bases and J by 5 bases, and 19 bases separated the two germline ends.

Comments on this clone: The read ends 3 residues before the CDR3 terminus; that terminus is restored from the germline J gene. The chain employs TRBV18 and TRBJ1-4; D is perhaps TRBD1 (6 bases). Germline CDR1 reads KGHSH; CDR2 reads LQKENI. The CDR3 length is 17 residues. The germline V and J ends were trimmed by 3 bases and 8 bases, with 22 bases remaining between them. The chain's CDR3 is CASSPNTGTNEGEKLFF. CDR3 DNA (partial): TGTGCCAGCTCACCTAATACTGGGACAAACGAGGGGGAAAAA.

This clone was detected many times. The CDR3 extends 3 residues past the end of the read, so its final part is completed from the germline J gene. The chain carries TRBV10-3 and TRBJ2-3, with 8 bases aligning to TRBD2. J gave up 4 bases and V 6 bases, and 3 bases lay outside the gene matches. The germline CDR1 and CDR2 sequences are ENHRY and SYGVKD. The length of the CDR3 is 13 residues. The covered CDR3 bases are TGTGCCATCAGCCCGACTAGCGCAGATACG. Amino acids: CAISPTSADT. The whole CDR3 reads CAISPTSADTQYF.

This clone occurred many times. The read is 3 residues too short to cover the CDR3 end, so that end is filled in from the germline J gene. The rearrangement joins TRBV7-8 to TRBJ1-1, with 7 bases that match TRBD1. The CDR3 is 16 amino acids. CDR1 and CDR2 from the germline V gene are SGHVS and FQNEAQ. V lost 6 bases and J lost 3; bases outside the gene matches: 13. CDR3 DNA, as far as it was read: TGTGCCAGCAGTTCTACGACAGGGTTTGGGGACACTGAA. Amino acid sequence: CASSSTTGFGDTE. The full-length CDR3 reads as CASSSTTGFGDTEAFF.

This clone was seen at least ten times. The read ends 3 residues early relative to the CDR3; the germline J gene fills the gap. The rearrangement links TRBV7-3 to TRBJ1-1, with D possibly being TRBD1 (6 bases). Germline V gene data show CDR1 as SGHTA and CDR2 as FQGTGA. Trimming cost V 5 bases and J 4 bases, with 17 bases left between them. The CDR3 contains 15 residues. The CDR3 loop reads CASSASDSIGTEAFF. The part of the CDR3 DNA that was read is TGTGCCAGCAGCGCCTCGGACAGTATTGGCACTGAA.

On this clone: Read coverage stops 3 residues before the CDR3 terminus; the germline J gene supplies the remainder. The chain uses TRBV7-9 and TRBJ2-5, with unresolved D. This CDR3 comprises 13 residues. With 5 bases removed from V and 1 base from J, the gap between germline ends came to 8 bases. Per the germline V gene, CDR1 is SEHNR and CDR2 is FQNEAQ (reference sequence). The sequenced CDR3 bases are TGTGCCAGCAGCCCCTCGGTCCAAGAGACC. It is translated as CASSPSVQET. The complete CDR3 protein is CASSPSVQETQYF.

A word on this clone: The observed sequence ends 3 residues before the CDR3 terminus, with the missing tail filled in from the germline J gene. The gene calls are TRBV6-2 or TRBV6-3 and TRBJ2-7; the match to TRBD2 covers 10 bases. The V gene's germline CDR1 is MNHEY and CDR2 SVGEGT. The CDR3 contains 15 residues. V dropped 6 bases and J dropped 2; count of bases not matched to a gene: 7. This CDR3 is CASRDLAGDTYEQYF. Partial CDR3 DNA: TGTGCCAGCAGGGACCTAGCGGGAGATACCTACGAG.

This clone was seen only a few times. The missing CDR3 end, 3 residues past where the read stops, is filled in from the germline J gene. This chain connects TRBV5-1 to TRBJ2-5, with TRBD1 identical over 7 bases. J gave up 4 bases and V 1 base, and 10 bases lay outside the gene matches. The CDR3 totals 16 residues. CDR1 is SGHRS, CDR2 YFSETQ, per germline. The CDR3 sequence is CASSLWMQGDAETQYF. Incomplete CDR3 DNA: TGCGCCAGCAGCTTGTGGATGCAGGGGGATGCAGAGACC.

Comment on this clone: The CDR3 end falls 3 residues outside the read, so it is completed with the germline J gene. The chain employs TRBV6-9 and TRBJ1-5; no reliable D call. The germline V gene has CDR1 MNHGY and CDR2 SVAAGI. The CDR3 length is 21 residues. V shed 2 bases and J shed 0 bases, with 26 bases lying between them. CDR3 bases read: TGTGCCAGCAGTTATGCGCCTCCAGGTCAGATATTAGGTAATAGCAATCAGCCC. Protein product: CASSYAPPGQILGNSNQP. The CDR3 in its entirety is CASSYAPPGQILGNSNQPQHF.

About this clone: With the read ending 3 residues before the CDR3 end, the germline J gene is used to fill in that end. The chain uses TRBV7-9 and TRBJ1-1; tentatively, D is TRBD1 (6 bases). The CDR3 spans 12 residues. Per germline, CDR1 SEHNR and CDR2 FQNEAQ (reference sequence). The CDR3: CASSTGKREAFF. The DNA read from the CDR3 is TGTGCCAGCAGCACAGGGAAGAGAGAA.

Points on this clone: The read ends 3 residues early relative to the CDR3; the germline J gene fills the gap. The V call is TRBV19, the J call TRBJ2-7, with unresolved D. The CDR3 is made up of 14 amino acids. V lost 6 bases and J lost 3, with 15 bases in between. Per germline, CDR1 LNHDA and CDR2 SQIVND (reference sequence). Here the CDR3 reads CASSTVDGIYEQYF. The CDR3 DNA, read in part, is TGTGCCAGTAGCACAGTAGACGGAATCTACGAG.

This clone was seen more than once but under ten times. Sequencing ends 3 residues short of the CDR3 end; the germline J gene provides the rest. The J gene is TRBJ2-1, the V gene TRBV7-9, with TRBD1 matching 9 bases. Germline V gene sequence: CDR1 SEHNR, CDR2 FQNEAQ (reference sequence). This CDR3 spans 14 amino acids. Germline trimming cut 3 bases from V and 7 bases from J; bases unmatched to any gene: 4. The covered CDR3 bases are TGTGCCAGCAGCTTTCGGGACAGGGTGAATGAG. This gives the protein CASSFRDRVNE. The CDR3 in full is CASSFRDRVNEQFF. Full variable domain (missing parts from reference TRBV7-9 and TRBJ2-1): DTGVSQNPRHKITKRGQNVTFRCDPISEHNRLYWYRQTLGQGPEFLTYFQNEAQLEKSRLLSDRFSAERPKGSFSTLEIQRTEQGDSAMYLCASSFRDRVNEQFFGPGTRLTVL.

Remarks on this clone: The sequence runs out 3 residues before the end of the CDR3; the remainder is reconstructed from the germline J gene. The J gene is TRBJ1-2, the V gene TRBV6-1; D remains ambiguous. This CDR3 region has 11 residues. V lost 4 bases, J lost 6 bases, and 6 bases lay in between. CDR1 is MNHNS and CDR2 is SASEGT in the germline V gene. The CDR3 is CASSAVHGYTF. Partial CDR3 DNA: TGTGCCAGCAGTGCGGTCCATGGC.

As regards this clone: The sequence runs out 3 residues before the end of the CDR3; the remainder is reconstructed from the germline J gene. The chain is built from TRBV7-3 and TRBJ2-7, with D perhaps assigned TRBD1 or TRBD2 (6 bases each). Looked up from germline, CDR1 is SGHTA and CDR2 is FQGTGA. V was cut by 7 bases and J by 4 bases, with 17 bases left in between. The CDR3 extends over 14 amino acids. CDR3 sequence: CASMAAGHRYEQYF. The DNA read from the CDR3 is TGTGCCAGCATGGCGGCGGGACACCGTTACGAG.